This paragraph reports one T cell receptor beta chain. Its antigen is not known. Following a re-call of the 5' RACE reads, TCRdb has one entry per CDR3 protein and lacks DNA. The specimen's table records roughly 180,000 distinct CDR3 sequences. This entry comes from a study of T cells expressing NK-cell markers. Study-wide context: Just one sequenced donor of eight was HCMV-seronegative, while seven were seropositive.

Germline loops: CDR1 SGHRS, CDR2 YFSETQ. The CDR3 totals 17 residues. Study-wide results and caveats: Each of 6 or 7 donors carried dominant NKG2C+ clonotypes accounting for roughly 1.0-7.0% of CD8+ T cells. For a few donors, these clonotypes were likewise the leading ones in the CD3+CD56-NKG2C+ fraction.

The receptor was derived from a woman aged 18 to 75 in good health. The sample comprised blood T cells: a sorted CD56 or NKG2C T cell subset, CD4+ or CD8+ T cells, or bulk PBMC T cells (not recorded which). The chain employs TRBV5-1 and TRBJ2-5; TCRdb indicates TRBD2, and absent DNA this call remains unverified. CDR3 amino acids: CASSLETSGGGQETQYF.